This TCR beta chain was obtained from a study of response to subunit inactivated influenza vaccine. TCRdb re-derived calls from the RT-PCR reads in MiXCR, one entry per CDR3 protein. The sample lists about 520,000 distinct CDR3 sequences; approximately 7.8% were seen once. V dropped 7 bases and J dropped 4 bases, with 17 bases sitting between them. This CDR3 has 15 amino acids. Germline V CDR1 and CDR2: MDHEN, SYDVKM. The TCR originated in a man between 50 and 69 years old who received an inactivated influenza vaccine. V usage is TRBV28 and J usage is TRBJ2-4; D perhaps matches TRBD1 (6 bases). The input for sequencing was PBMCs from blood, taken around 2 years after vaccination. The CDR3 DNA reads TGTGCCAGCACCATACTTCAAGGGGGAAAAAACATTCAGTACTTC. It is translated as CASTILQGGKNIQYF.